One T cell receptor (beta chain) is described in this entry. These data belong to a study of shared clonotypes between healthy human individuals. Splitting the CD4+ cells yielded a CD45RA+ naive subset and a CD45RA-negative memory subset. The CDR3 length is 15 residues. Trimming stripped 3 bases from V and 2 bases from J, with 11 bases between. CDR1 and CDR2 from the germline V gene are ENHRY and SYGVKD. TCRdb keeps only in-frame clones here, not all; method: immunoSEQ multiplex PCR. The sample lists approximately 240,000 clones, approximately 65% occurring once. The V call is TRBV10-3, the J call TRBJ1-5; D is possibly TRBD1 (6 bases). Sequenced material: memory CD4+ T cells sorted from blood. Regarding subset: CD45RA-negative fraction. This TCR was recovered from a man under 40 in good health. CDR3 DNA: TGTGCCATCAGTGAAGGGGGGCTCGGCAATCAGCCCCAGCATTTT. Translating it yields CAISEGGLGNQPQHF.